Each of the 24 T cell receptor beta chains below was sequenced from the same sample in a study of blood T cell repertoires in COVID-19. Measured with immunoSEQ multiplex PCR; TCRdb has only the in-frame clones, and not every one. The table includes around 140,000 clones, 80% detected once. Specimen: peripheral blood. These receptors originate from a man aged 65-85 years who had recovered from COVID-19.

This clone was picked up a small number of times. CDR3 nucleotide sequence: TGCGCCAGCCAGGGGGGCGTCTCGTCTGGCTACACCTTC. This gives the protein CASQGGVSSGYTF. J is TRBJ1-2 and V is TRBV10-2; 7 positions agree with TRBD1. V gave up 8 bases and J gave up 7 bases; unmatched junction bases: 10. Germline V CDR1 and CDR2: WSHSY, SAAADI. This CDR3 has 13 amino acids.

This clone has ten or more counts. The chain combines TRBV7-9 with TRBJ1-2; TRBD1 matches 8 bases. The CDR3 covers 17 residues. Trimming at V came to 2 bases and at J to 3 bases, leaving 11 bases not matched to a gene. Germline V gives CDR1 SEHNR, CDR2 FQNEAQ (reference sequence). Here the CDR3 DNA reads TGTGCCAGCAGCTTACGTCCGGGCAGGGGGCGCGACTATGGCTACACCTTC. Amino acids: CASSLRPGRGRDYGYTF.

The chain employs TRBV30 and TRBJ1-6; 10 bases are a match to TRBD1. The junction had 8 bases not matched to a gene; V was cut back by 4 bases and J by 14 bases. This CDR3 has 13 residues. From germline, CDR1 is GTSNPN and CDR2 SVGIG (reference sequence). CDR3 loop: CAWNDRGHRTLHF. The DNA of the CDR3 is TGTGCCTGGAACGACAGGGGGCACAGGACCCTCCACTTT.

CDR3 in DNA: TGTGCCAGCACCTTGGCGGGCCGCACCGGGGAGCTGTTTTTT. Protein sequence: CASTLAGRTGELFF. J is TRBJ2-2 and V is TRBV3-1 (or the pseudogene TRBV3-2); D is possibly TRBD2 (5 bases). The V and J ends lost 7 bases and 4 bases respectively, with 13 bases between them. The germline V gene encodes CDR1 LGHDT and CDR2 YNNKEL (reference sequence). This CDR3 contains 14 residues.

For the CDR3, the DNA is TGTGCCAGCAGCTTAGGAGCTACGTATGAGCAGTTCTTC. The encoded protein is CASSLGATYEQFF. This chain joins TRBV7-2 and TRBJ2-1, with D hard to call. The length of the CDR3 is 13 residues. Germline V CDR1 and CDR2: SGHTA, FQGNSA. Trimming left V 1 base short and J 8 bases short, with 9 bases between.

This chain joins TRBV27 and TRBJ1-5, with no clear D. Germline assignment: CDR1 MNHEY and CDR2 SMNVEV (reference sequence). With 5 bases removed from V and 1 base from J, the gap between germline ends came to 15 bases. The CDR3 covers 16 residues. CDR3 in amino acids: CASSPTFIESNQPQHF. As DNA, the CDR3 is TGTGCCAGCAGTCCCACTTTTATTGAAAGCAATCAGCCCCAGCATTTT.

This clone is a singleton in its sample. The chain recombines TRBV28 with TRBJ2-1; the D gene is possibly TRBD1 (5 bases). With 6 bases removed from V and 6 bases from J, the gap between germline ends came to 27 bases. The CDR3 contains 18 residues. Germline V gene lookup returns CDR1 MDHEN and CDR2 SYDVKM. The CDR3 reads CASRITLSLDRFGNEQFF. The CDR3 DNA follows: TGTGCCAGCAGAATCACCCTCTCACTTGACAGATTTGGCAATGAGCAGTTCTTC.

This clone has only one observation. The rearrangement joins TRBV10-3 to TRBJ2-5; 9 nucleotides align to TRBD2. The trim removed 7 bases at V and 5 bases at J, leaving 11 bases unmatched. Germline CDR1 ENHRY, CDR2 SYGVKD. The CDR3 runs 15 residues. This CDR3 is CAIKGVAGGPETQYF. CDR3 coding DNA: TGTGCCATCAAGGGAGTGGCGGGAGGGCCGGAGACCCAGTACTTC.

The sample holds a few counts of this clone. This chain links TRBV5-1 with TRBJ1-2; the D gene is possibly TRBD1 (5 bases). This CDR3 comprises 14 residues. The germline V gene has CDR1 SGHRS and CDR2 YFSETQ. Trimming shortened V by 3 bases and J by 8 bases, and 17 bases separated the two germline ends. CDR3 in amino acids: CASSSGEGWGGYTF. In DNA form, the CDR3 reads TGCGCCAGCAGCTCCGGGGAGGGATGGGGCGGCTACACCTTC.

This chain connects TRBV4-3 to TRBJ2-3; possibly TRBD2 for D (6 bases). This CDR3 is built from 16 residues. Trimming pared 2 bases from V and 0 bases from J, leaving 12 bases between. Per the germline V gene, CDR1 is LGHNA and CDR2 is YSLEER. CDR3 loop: CASSQPRAGSTDTQYF. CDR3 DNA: TGCGCCAGCAGCCAACCCCGGGCGGGAAGCACAGATACGCAGTATTTT.

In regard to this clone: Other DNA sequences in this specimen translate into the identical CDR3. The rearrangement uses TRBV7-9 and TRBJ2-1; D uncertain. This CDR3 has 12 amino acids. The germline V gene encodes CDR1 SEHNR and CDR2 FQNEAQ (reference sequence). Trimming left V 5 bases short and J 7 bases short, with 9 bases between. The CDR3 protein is CASSPSTNEQFF. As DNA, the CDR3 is TGTGCCAGCAGCCCCTCGACAAATGAGCAGTTCTTC.

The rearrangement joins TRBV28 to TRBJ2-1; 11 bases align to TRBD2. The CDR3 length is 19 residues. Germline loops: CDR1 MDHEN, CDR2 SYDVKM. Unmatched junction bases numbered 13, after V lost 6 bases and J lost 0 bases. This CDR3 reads CASSPAGRLAGSSYNEQFF. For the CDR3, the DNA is TGTGCCAGCAGCCCTGCAGGACGACTAGCGGGAAGCTCCTACAATGAGCAGTTCTTC.

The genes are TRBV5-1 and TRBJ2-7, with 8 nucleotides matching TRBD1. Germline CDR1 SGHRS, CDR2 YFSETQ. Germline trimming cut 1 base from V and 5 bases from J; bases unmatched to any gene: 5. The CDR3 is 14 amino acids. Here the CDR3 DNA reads TGCGCCAGCAGCTTGACAGGGGGATTTAACGAGCAGTACTTC. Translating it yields CASSLTGGFNEQYF.

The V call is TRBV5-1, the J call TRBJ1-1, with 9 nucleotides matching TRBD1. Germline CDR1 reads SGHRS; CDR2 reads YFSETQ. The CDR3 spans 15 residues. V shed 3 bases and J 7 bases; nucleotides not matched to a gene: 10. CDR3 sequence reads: CASSSPDRGRGEAFF. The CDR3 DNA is TGCGCCAGCAGCTCACCGGACAGGGGTAGGGGTGAAGCTTTCTTT. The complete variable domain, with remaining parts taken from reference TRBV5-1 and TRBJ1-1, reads KAGVTQTPRYLIKTRGQQVTLSCSPISGHRSVSWYQQTPGQGLQFLFEYFSETQRNKGNFPGRFSGRQFSNSRSEMNVSTLELGDSALYLCASSSPDRGRGEAFFGQGTRLTVV.

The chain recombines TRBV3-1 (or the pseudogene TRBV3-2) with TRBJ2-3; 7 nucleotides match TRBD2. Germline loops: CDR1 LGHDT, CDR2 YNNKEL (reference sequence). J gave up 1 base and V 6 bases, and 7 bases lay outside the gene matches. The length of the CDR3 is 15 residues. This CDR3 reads CASSSGGPRTDTQYF. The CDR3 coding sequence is TGTGCCAGCAGTTCGGGAGGTCCTCGCACAGATACGCAGTATTTT.

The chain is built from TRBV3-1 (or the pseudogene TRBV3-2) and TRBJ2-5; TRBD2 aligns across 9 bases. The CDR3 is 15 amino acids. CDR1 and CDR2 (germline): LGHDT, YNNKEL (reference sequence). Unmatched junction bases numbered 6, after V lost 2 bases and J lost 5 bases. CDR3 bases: TGTGCCAGCAGCCAACCTAGCGGGATGGGGGAGACCCAGTACTTC. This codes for CASSQPSGMGETQYF.

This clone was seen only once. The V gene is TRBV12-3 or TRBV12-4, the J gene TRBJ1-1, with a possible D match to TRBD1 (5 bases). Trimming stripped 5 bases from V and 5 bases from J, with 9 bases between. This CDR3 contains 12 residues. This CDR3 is CASSGRGTEAFF. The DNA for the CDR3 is TGTGCCAGCAGTGGAAGGGGTACTGAAGCTTTCTTT.

The CDR3 is CASTLQGASNQPQHF. As DNA, the CDR3 is TGTGCCAGCACTCTACAGGGGGCAAGCAATCAGCCCCAGCATTTT. The chain couples TRBV5-6 to TRBJ1-5; TRBD1 aligns across 9 bases. Germline loops: CDR1 SGHDT, CDR2 YYEEEE. The CDR3 has 15 amino acids. The J segment lost 1 base and the V segment lost 6 bases, leaving 5 bases of the junction unmatched.

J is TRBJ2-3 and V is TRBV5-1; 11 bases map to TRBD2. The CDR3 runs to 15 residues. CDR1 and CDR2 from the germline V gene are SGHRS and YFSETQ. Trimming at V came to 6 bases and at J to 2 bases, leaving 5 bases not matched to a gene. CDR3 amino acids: CASTSGLAATDTQYF. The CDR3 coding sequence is TGCGCCAGCACTTCGGGACTAGCGGCCACAGATACGCAGTATTTT. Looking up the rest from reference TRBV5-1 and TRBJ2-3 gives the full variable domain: KAGVTQTPRYLIKTRGQQVTLSCSPISGHRSVSWYQQTPGQGLQFLFEYFSETQRNKGNFPGRFSGRQFSNSRSEMNVSTLELGDSALYLCASTSGLAATDTQYFGPGTRLTVL.

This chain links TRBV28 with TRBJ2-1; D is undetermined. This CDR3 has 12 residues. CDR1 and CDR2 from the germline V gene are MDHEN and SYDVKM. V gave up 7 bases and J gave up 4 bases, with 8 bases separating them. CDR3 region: CASTPSYNEQFF. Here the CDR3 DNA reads TGTGCCAGCACTCCCAGTTACAATGAGCAGTTCTTC. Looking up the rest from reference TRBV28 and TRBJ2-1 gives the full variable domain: DVKVTQSSRYLVKRTGEKVFLECVQDMDHENMFWYRQDPGLGLRLIYFSYDVKMKEKGDIPEGYSVSREKKERFSLILESASTNQTSMYLCASTPSYNEQFFGPGTRLTVL.

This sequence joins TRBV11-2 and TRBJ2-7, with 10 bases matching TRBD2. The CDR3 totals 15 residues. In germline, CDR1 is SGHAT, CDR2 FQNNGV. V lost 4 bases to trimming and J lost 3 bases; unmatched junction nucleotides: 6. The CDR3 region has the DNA TGTGCCAGCAGCTCGACTAGCGGGCCTTACTACGAGCAGTACTTC. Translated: CASSSTSGPYYEQYF.

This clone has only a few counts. The CDR3 loop is CAISEGQVISGNTIYF. CDR3 DNA sequence: TGTGCCATCAGTGAGGGACAGGTGATCTCTGGAAACACCATATATTTT. V gene TRBV10-3 combines with J gene TRBJ1-3; 7 nucleotides match TRBD1. The CDR3 runs to 16 residues. Germline V gene data show CDR1 as ENHRY and CDR2 as SYGVKD. V lost 2 bases, J lost 0 bases, and 4 bases stayed unmatched.

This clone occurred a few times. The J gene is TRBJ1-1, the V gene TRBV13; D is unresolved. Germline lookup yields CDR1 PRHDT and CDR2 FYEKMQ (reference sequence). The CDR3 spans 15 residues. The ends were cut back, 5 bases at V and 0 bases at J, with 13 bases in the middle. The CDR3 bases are TGTGCCAGCAGCGAACTAAGGCACATGAACACTGAAGCTTTCTTT. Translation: CASSELRHMNTEAFF.

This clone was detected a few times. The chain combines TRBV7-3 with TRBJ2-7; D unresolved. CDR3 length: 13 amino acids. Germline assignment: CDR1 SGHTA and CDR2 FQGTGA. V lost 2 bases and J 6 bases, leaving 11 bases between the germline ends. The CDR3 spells CASSLGPLGEQYF. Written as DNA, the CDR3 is TGTGCCAGCAGCTTAGGTCCCCTAGGCGAGCAGTACTTC.